Listed below are T cell receptor beta chains from one sample, sequenced in a study of shared clonotypes between healthy human individuals. TCRdb's table, derived via immunoSEQ multiplex PCR, lists solely in-frame clones and lacks some. The table records millions of clones, around 94% of them present only once. The sample was naive CD4+ T cells sorted from blood. The source is a man younger than 30 in good health. Each CDR3 is given with its conserved first and last residue. A D gene is named only where the DNA matches it firmly. Size is stated for part of the rows, as once, few or many counts, or as a class when the clone is expanded.

>TRBV11-2|TRBJ1-1|NA|NA
TGTGCCAGCAGCCTGCAAGTGGTGAACACTGAAGCTTTCTTT
CASSLQVVNTEAFF
>TRBV11-2|TRBJ2-5|NA|NA
TGTGCCAGCAGCTATGGACAGATAACCCAAGAGACCCAGTACTTC
CASSYGQITQETQYF
>TRBV18|TRBJ2-4|NA|NA
TGTGCCAGCTCCCCGGGCACGGCCGACAAAAACATTCAGTACTTC
CASSPGTADKNIQYF
>TRBV5-1|TRBJ2-7|TRBD2|NA
TGCGCCAGCAGCTTGGCCGGGACTAGCGGCTACGGATATGGCTACGAGCAGTACTTC
CASSLAGTSGYGYGYEQYF
>TRBV5-1|TRBJ2-7|TRBD2|NA
TGCGCCAGCGGGAGACTAGCGGGAGAGGTCGAGCAGTACTTC
CASGRLAGEVEQYF
>TRBV19|TRBJ1-6|NA|NA
TGTGCCAGTAGTATAGACGCTGTGGGGGGCCCCAATTCACCCCTCCACTTT
CASSIDAVGGPNSPLHF
>TRBV6-4|TRBJ2-1|NA|NA
TGTGCCAGCAGTTCGACTGGAGACAATGAGCAGTTCTTC
CASSSTGDNEQFF
>TRBV2|TRBJ2-7|NA|NA
TGTGCCAGCGATTGGGGGTCCTTTTCGGACTACGAGCAGTACTTC
CASDWGSFSDYEQYF
>TRBV6-1|TRBJ2-3|TRBD2|NA
TGTGCCAGCAGTTCCAGCGGGGGATTAGATACGCAGTATTTT
CASSSSGGLDTQYF
>TRBV14|TRBJ1-4|TRBD1|NA
TGTGCCAGCAGCCAGGACAGGGGGAAAGGTGAAAAACTGTTTTTT
CASSQDRGKGEKLFF
>TRBV10-3|TRBJ1-2|NA|NA
TGTGCCATCAGTGAGTCCAGGGCCTATGGCTACACCTTC
CAISESRAYGYTF
>TRBV6-5|TRBJ1-3|NA|NA
TGTGCCAGCAGTTACTCGAAGTCAGCTGGAAACACCATATATTTT
CASSYSKSAGNTIYF
>TRBV5-6|TRBJ1-2|NA|NA
TGTGCCAGCAGCTTGGACAGCAATCTCTATGGCTACACCTTC
CASSLDSNLYGYTF
>TRBV11-2|TRBJ2-5|TRBD1|once
TGTGCCAGCAGCTTAGATCGGACAGGGCGAGAGACCCAGTACTTC
CASSLDRTGRETQYF
>TRBV19|TRBJ1-4|NA|few
TGTGCCAGTAGTATACGGGGGGCGTATTATAATGAAAAACTGTTTTTT
CASSIRGAYYNEKLFF
>TRBV29-1|TRBJ2-2|NA|NA
TGCAGCGTTGGGAGGGGGAAATCCGGGGAGCTGTTTTTT
CSVGRGKSGELFF
>TRBV19|TRBJ2-2|TRBD2|NA
TGTGCCAGTAGTATAGGTCTCGCTAGCGGCTACACCGGGGAGCTGTTTTTT
CASSIGLASGYTGELFF
>TRBV5-8|TRBJ1-5|NA|NA
TGTGCCAGCAGCTTGGATACAGGGTCATTTAGCAATCAGCCCCAGCATTTT
CASSLDTGSFSNQPQHF
>TRBV27|TRBJ2-7|NA|NA
TGTGCCAGCAGGCCAGCTGGGCGGACCTACGAGCAGTACTTC
CASRPAGRTYEQYF
>TRBV7-9|TRBJ2-5|TRBD2|NA
TGTGCCAGCAGCTACCTAGCGGGGGGACAAGAGACCCAGTACTTC
CASSYLAGGQETQYF
>TRBV30|TRBJ1-1|TRBD1|few
TGTGCCTGGAGTCCACGACAGGGGAAACATGAAGCTTTCTTT
CAWSPRQGKHEAFF
>TRBV2|TRBJ1-4|TRBD1|NA
TGTGCCAGCAGCCCCCTCGGGACAGCGGGTGAAAAACTGTTTTTT
CASSPLGTAGEKLFF
>TRBV10-1|TRBJ2-5|TRBD1|NA
TGCGCCAGCAGTGACAGGACAGGGAAGCGAGAGACCCAGTACTTC
CASSDRTGKRETQYF
>TRBV29-1|TRBJ1-5|NA|NA
TGCAGCGTTGTCAATCAGCCCCAGCATTTT
CSVVNQPQHF
>TRBV6-1|TRBJ2-1|NA|NA
TGTGCCAGTACAGTGGGCAATGAGCAGTTCTTC
CASTVGNEQFF
>TRBV19|TRBJ2-4|NA|NA
TGTGCCAGTAGTATATCCCAGGGAGTAACCAAAAACATTCAGTACTTC
CASSISQGVTKNIQYF
>TRBV19|TRBJ1-5|NA|NA
TGTGCCAGTAGTATAGATCTGGGGACGTTAAATCAGCCCCAGCATTTT
CASSIDLGTLNQPQHF
>TRBV30|TRBJ2-2|NA|NA
TGTGCCTGGAGTTCGGGATCTGACACCGGGGAGCTGTTTTTT
CAWSSGSDTGELFF
>TRBV18|TRBJ2-2|NA|NA
TGTGCCAGCTCACCCTTCCTGGATGGCACCGGGGAGCTGTTTTTT
CASSPFLDGTGELFF